This TCR beta chain was found in a study of T cells in Graves' hyperthyroidism and ophthalmopathy. This clonotype was counted at least ten times. Amplified TCR beta CDR3 regions came from RNA transcripts. HTBI primers drove first-round RT-PCR of the TCR CDR3. TCRdb reprocessed the multiplex PCR reads with MiXCR, giving one entry per CDR3 protein. The profile shows around 440,000 distinct CDR3 sequences, approximately 14% of them singletons. V was pared by 3 bases and J by 8 bases, with 9 bases of the junction left unmatched. The CDR3 extends over 13 amino acids. CDR1 is DFQATT, CDR2 SNEGSKA, per germline (reference sequence).

The material sequenced was blood. This receptor was obtained from a woman aged 18-29 years with Graves' hyperthyroidism. The chain uses TRBV20-1 and TRBJ1-2, with 7 positions matching TRBD1. CDR3 loop: CSASEILTGGYTF. For the CDR3, the DNA is TGCAGTGCTAGCGAGATCTTGACAGGGGGCTACACCTTC.